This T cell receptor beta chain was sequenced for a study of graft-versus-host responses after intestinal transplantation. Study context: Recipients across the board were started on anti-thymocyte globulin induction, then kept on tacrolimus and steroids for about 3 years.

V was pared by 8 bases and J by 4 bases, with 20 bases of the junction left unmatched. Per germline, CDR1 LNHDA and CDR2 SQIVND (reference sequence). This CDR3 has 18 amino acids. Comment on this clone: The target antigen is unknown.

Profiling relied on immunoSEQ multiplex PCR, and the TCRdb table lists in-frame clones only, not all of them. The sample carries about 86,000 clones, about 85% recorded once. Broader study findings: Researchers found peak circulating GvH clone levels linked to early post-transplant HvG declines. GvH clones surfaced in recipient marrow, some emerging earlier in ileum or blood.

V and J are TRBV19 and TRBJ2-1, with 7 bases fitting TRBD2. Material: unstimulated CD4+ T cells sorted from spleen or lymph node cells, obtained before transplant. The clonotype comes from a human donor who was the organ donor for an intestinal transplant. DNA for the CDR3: TGTGCCAGTGGCCTAGCGGCGTATTCCGCCCTAAGATACAATGAGCAGTTCTTC. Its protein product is CASGLAAYSALRYNEQFF.